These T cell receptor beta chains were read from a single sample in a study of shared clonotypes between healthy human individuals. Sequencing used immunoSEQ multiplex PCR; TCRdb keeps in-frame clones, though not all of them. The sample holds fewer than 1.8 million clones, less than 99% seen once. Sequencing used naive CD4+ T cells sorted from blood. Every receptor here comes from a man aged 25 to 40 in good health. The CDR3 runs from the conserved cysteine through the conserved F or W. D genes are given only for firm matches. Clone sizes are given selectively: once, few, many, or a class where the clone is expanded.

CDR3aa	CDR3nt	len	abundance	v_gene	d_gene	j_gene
CASRATSAIPYEQYF	TGTGCCAGCAGAGCCACTAGCGCGATACCCTACGAGCAGTACTTC	15	.	TRBV5-5	TRBD2	TRBJ2-7
CASSLRLAAGLEQFF	TGTGCCAGCAGCCTTAGACTAGCGGCGGGCCTTGAGCAGTTCTTC	15	.	TRBV14	TRBD2	TRBJ2-1
CASSTGGAGQPQHF	TGTGCCAGCAGCACAGGGGGCGCGGGTCAGCCCCAGCATTTT	14	.	TRBV11-1	TRBD1	TRBJ1-5
CASSAGISGFSSYNEQFF	TGTGCCAGCAGCGCGGGAATTAGCGGCTTCAGCTCCTACAATGAGCAGTTCTTC	18	.	TRBV7-8	.	TRBJ2-1
CASTLLADELNTGELFF	TGTGCCAGCACCTTGTTGGCAGACGAACTCAACACCGGGGAGCTGTTTTTT	17	.	TRBV21-1	.	TRBJ2-2
CASSLSSYGYTF	TGTGCCAGCAGTTTATCGAGCTATGGCTACACCTTC	12	once	TRBV27	.	TRBJ1-2
CASKEAGGFDEQFF	TGTGCCAGCAAAGAAGCGGGGGGTTTTGATGAGCAGTTCTTC	14	.	TRBV7-9	TRBD2	TRBJ2-1
CASSRRGPGTGELFF	TGTGCCAGTAGTCGGAGGGGACCGGGCACCGGGGAGCTGTTTTTT	15	once	TRBV19	.	TRBJ2-2
CASRPVGQRNTGELFF	TGTGCCAGTAGGCCTGTTGGACAGCGGAACACCGGGGAGCTGTTTTTT	16	.	TRBV19	.	TRBJ2-2
CAISESIDGDQPQHF	TGTGCCATCAGTGAGTCCATAGACGGGGATCAGCCCCAGCATTTT	15	.	TRBV10-3	.	TRBJ1-5
CASSNSRVNQPQHF	TGTGCCAGTAGTAACAGCAGGGTAAATCAGCCCCAGCATTTT	14	.	TRBV19	.	TRBJ1-5
CASSGDRGQETQYF	TGTGCCAGCAGTGGTGACAGGGGGCAAGAGACCCAGTACTTC	14	.	TRBV2	TRBD1	TRBJ2-5
CASSLEAGDLNEQFF	TGCGCCAGCAGCTTGGAGGCAGGAGATTTAAATGAGCAGTTCTTC	15	.	TRBV5-1	.	TRBJ2-1
CASSPGQRSPLHF	TGTGCCAGCTCACCGGGCCAGCGATCACCCCTCCACTTT	13	.	TRBV18	.	TRBJ1-6
CASSFSPGRVGAFF	TGCGCCAGCAGCTTCAGTCCGGGGAGAGTAGGAGCTTTCTTT	14	.	TRBV5-1	.	TRBJ1-1
CSVDPPTSGRLDTQYF	TGCAGCGTTGACCCCCCCACTAGCGGGAGGCTAGATACGCAGTATTTT	16	.	TRBV29-1	TRBD2	TRBJ2-3
CASSRSSGSRTNEQFF	TGCGCCAGCAGCCGAAGTAGCGGGAGTAGGACCAATGAGCAGTTCTTC	16	.	TRBV4-1	TRBD2	TRBJ2-1